These 28 T cell receptor beta chains were all obtained from the same sample, sequenced in a study of blood T cell repertoires in COVID-19. Method: immunoSEQ multiplex PCR; TCRdb's copy keeps in-frame clones and lacks some. The sample lists a few hundred thousand clones, roughly nine tenths occurring once. Sequencing was performed on PBMCs or T cells enriched from blood (not recorded which). These receptor sequences come from a woman aged 30 to 39 who had recovered from COVID-19.

The rearrangement links TRBV7-9 to TRBJ2-7; D is ambiguous. Trimming took 4 bases from V and 0 from J, leaving 7 bases between them. Per the germline V gene, CDR1 is SEHNR and CDR2 is FQNEAQ (reference sequence). There are 13 residues in the CDR3. The CDR3 loop reads CASSSQISYEQYF. The CDR3 nucleotides read TGTGCCAGCAGCTCACAGATCTCCTACGAGCAGTACTTC.

This chain joins TRBV5-1 and TRBJ1-1; a weak D match, TRBD1 (6 bases). CDR3 size: 15 residues. The germline CDR1 and CDR2 sequences are SGHRS and YFSETQ. Trimming removed 3 bases from V and 2 bases from J, with 14 bases in between. In nucleotides, the CDR3 is TGCGCCAGCAGCTGGGGCGACAGGTTTAACACTGAAGCTTTCTTT. Its protein product is CASSWGDRFNTEAFF.

CDR3 region: CASSYRRQGPEEAFF. The DNA for the CDR3 is TGTGCCAGCAGTTACCGGCGACAGGGCCCAGAGGAAGCTTTCTTT. The chain recombines TRBV6-5 with TRBJ1-1, with TRBD1 identical over 7 bases. With 2 bases clipped from V and 8 bases from J, the junction kept 11 bases outside the gene matches. The CDR3 is 15 amino acids. Germline assignment: CDR1 MNHEY and CDR2 SVGAGI.

The rearrangement links TRBV2 to TRBJ1-2; D ambiguous. CDR1 is SNHLY, CDR2 FYNNEI, per germline. CDR3 size: 13 residues. Trimming removed 6 bases at V and 8 bases at J, with 16 bases between. The CDR3 sequence is CASRSLSLRGYTF. Written as DNA, the CDR3 is TGTGCCAGCAGGTCCCTGTCTCTGCGGGGCTACACCTTC.

This rearrangement joins TRBV15 to TRBJ1-2, with D unresolved. CDR3 length equals 14 residues. V lost 1 base and J 7 bases, leaving 13 bases between the germline ends. Germline-derived CDR1 and CDR2 are LNHNV and YYDKDF (reference sequence). CDR3 amino acids: CATSRGPDFSGYTF. The CDR3 nucleotides read TGTGCCACCAGCAGAGGCCCGGACTTCTCTGGCTACACCTTC.

This chain connects TRBV5-6 to TRBJ1-2; D remains unclear. Trimming shortened V by 1 base and J by 4 bases, and 20 bases separated the two germline ends. The germline V gene encodes CDR1 SGHDT and CDR2 YYEEEE. The CDR3 contains 17 residues. The CDR3 DNA reads TGTGCCAGCAGCTTGCGGCCCCCAACTTTAGCGGGCTATGGCTACACCTTC. Translated, it gives CASSLRPPTLAGYGYTF.

The rearrangement uses TRBV18 and TRBJ1-5; 7 nucleotides agree with TRBD1. J lost 6 bases, V lost 2 bases, and 22 bases had no gene match. The CDR3 is made up of 20 amino acids. Germline lookup yields CDR1 KGHSH and CDR2 LQKENI. The CDR3 DNA reads TGTGCCAGCTCACCATTGGGTTTGACAGGGATAGGCTGGGTGGGTCAGCCCCAGCATTTT. Residues: CASSPLGLTGIGWVGQPQHF.

V gene TRBV4-1 combines with J gene TRBJ2-7; 10 bases fit TRBD1. This CDR3 spans 14 amino acids. The germline V gene has CDR1 MGHRA and CDR2 YSYEKL. Trimming took 1 base from V and 7 from J; bases not matched to a gene: 4. The CDR3 DNA sequence: TGCGCCAGCAGCCAAGCCGGACAGGGGGGGGAGCAGTACTTC. This encodes CASSQAGQGGEQYF.

The chain has TRBV9 and TRBJ2-7, with TRBD2 matching over 9 bases. The CDR3 loop spans 14 amino acids. The germline CDR1 and CDR2 sequences are SGDLS and YYNGEE. The ends lost 0 bases at V and 6 bases at J; junction bases unmatched: 4. This CDR3 reads CASSVGGGGREQYF. The CDR3 DNA follows: TGTGCCAGCAGCGTAGGCGGGGGGGGCCGCGAGCAGTACTTC. The whole variable domain, filled in from reference TRBV9 and TRBJ2-7, reads DSGVTQTPKHLITATGQRVTLRCSPRSGDLSVYWYQQSLDQGLQFLIQYYNGEERAKGNILERFSAQQFPDLHSELNLSSLELGDSALYFCASSVGGGGREQYFGPGTRLTVT.

This rearrangement joins TRBV4-1 to TRBJ2-2, with 7 nucleotides matching TRBD1. There are 20 residues in the CDR3. The germline V gene encodes CDR1 MGHRA and CDR2 YSYEKL. Germline trimming cut 5 bases from V and 7 bases from J; bases unmatched to any gene: 25. In nucleotides, the CDR3 is TGCGCCAGCAGCACCCGCCCCGAACCAGACAGGGTTATGTTGGTCGGGGAGCTGTTTTTT. Encoded protein: CASSTRPEPDRVMLVGELFF.

This clone was detected a few times. The chain joins TRBV4-2 to TRBJ2-5; 13 bases line up with TRBD2. V lost 0 bases to trimming and J lost 5 bases; unmatched junction nucleotides: 3. CDR3 length equals 16 residues. Germline CDR1 LGHNA, CDR2 YNFKEQ. CDR3: CASSQERTSGGETQYF. As DNA, the CDR3 is TGTGCCAGCAGCCAAGAGCGGACTAGCGGGGGTGAGACCCAGTACTTC.

The genes are TRBV11-1 and TRBJ1-1; tentative D call: TRBD1 (5 bases). Trimming took off 1 base at V and 9 bases at J, with 18 bases between the two ends. The CDR3 has 15 amino acids. In germline, CDR1 is SGHAT, CDR2 FQDESV (reference sequence). In DNA form, the CDR3 reads TGTGCCAGCAGCTTAGTCCAGGGCGGCGTGGGTAAAGCTTTCTTT. This codes for CASSLVQGGVGKAFF. Full variable domain (rest looked up from reference TRBV11-1 and TRBJ1-1): EAEVAQSPRYKITEKSQAVAFWCDPISGHATLYWYRQILGQGPELLVQFQDESVVDDSQLPKDRFSAERLKGVDSTLKIQPAELGDSAMYLCASSLVQGGVGKAFFGQGTRLTVV.

The V call is TRBV7-9, the J call TRBJ2-1; 8 nucleotides agree with TRBD2. Germline lookup yields CDR1 SEHNR and CDR2 FQNEAQ (reference sequence). This CDR3 region has 15 residues. V was pared by 4 bases and J by 9 bases, with 11 bases of the junction left unmatched. The DNA for the CDR3 is TGTGCCAGCAGCTCCTTAAGCGGGGGAGTGGTTGAGCAGTTCTTC. Translation: CASSSLSGGVVEQFF.

In this sample, this clone turned up once. The rearrangement links TRBV3-1 (or the pseudogene TRBV3-2) to TRBJ2-3; TRBD1 matches 9 bases. Germline V gene data show CDR1 as LGHDT and CDR2 as YNNKEL (reference sequence). Germline trimming cut 4 bases from V and 4 bases from J; bases unmatched to any gene: 6. The CDR3 totals 15 residues. CDR3 DNA: TGTGCCAGCAGCCCTAGGACAGGGGTTGCAGATACGCAGTATTTT. Translation gives CASSPRTGVADTQYF.

This clone was seen just once. The chain employs TRBV7-3 and TRBJ1-5, with 9 bases that match TRBD1. J was trimmed by 5 bases and V by 8 bases; bases with no gene match: 4. The CDR3 totals 13 residues. Per germline, CDR1 SGHTA and CDR2 FQGTGA. CDR3 loop: CASAQGADQPQHF. As DNA, the CDR3 is TGTGCCAGCGCACAGGGGGCTGATCAGCCCCAGCATTTT.

This sequence joins TRBV10-2 and TRBJ2-7, with D hard to call. The CDR3 sequence is 15 residues long. V lost 5 bases to trimming and J lost 2 bases, with 16 bases between them. Germline lookup yields CDR1 WSHSY and CDR2 SAAADI. The CDR3 sequence: CASSSPDTITYEQYF. CDR3 nucleotides: TGCGCCAGCAGTTCCCCCGACACGATCACCTACGAGCAGTACTTC.

The chain joins TRBV15 to TRBJ1-6; the match to TRBD1 covers 8 bases. The CDR3 runs 13 residues. The trim removed 9 bases at V and 6 bases at J, leaving 4 bases unmatched. From germline, CDR1 is LNHNV and CDR2 YYDKDF (reference sequence). The CDR3 DNA sequence: TGTGCCACAGCGGACAGGGTTAATTCACCCCTCCACTTT. This gives the protein CATADRVNSPLHF.

This chain connects TRBV3-1 (or the pseudogene TRBV3-2) to TRBJ1-2; D unclear. The germline V and J ends were trimmed by 1 base and 8 bases, with 14 bases remaining between them. The CDR3 sequence is 14 residues long. Germline-derived CDR1 and CDR2 are LGHDT and YNNKEL (reference sequence). CDR3 sequence reads: CASSQVKAGGGYTF. The CDR3 region has the DNA TGTGCCAGCAGCCAAGTCAAGGCGGGAGGAGGCTACACCTTC.

This rearrangement joins TRBV4-1 to TRBJ1-6, with 9 bases fitting TRBD1. Germline V gene sequence: CDR1 MGHRA, CDR2 YSYEKL. CDR3 length: 16 amino acids. V shed 2 bases and J 8 bases; nucleotides not matched to a gene: 7. The CDR3 DNA is TGCGCCAGCAGCCAACCCGGACGGGACAGGGATTCACCCCTCCACTTT. Translating gives CASSQPGRDRDSPLHF.

The CDR3 loop reads CASSGGGRGGEQYF. The DNA of the CDR3 is TGTGCCAGTAGCGGCGGTGGCAGGGGTGGCGAGCAGTACTTC. The chain has TRBV19 and TRBJ2-7; D is possibly TRBD1 (6 bases). The germline gives CDR1 LNHDA, CDR2 SQIVND (reference sequence). The CDR3 consists of 14 residues. V lost 6 bases, J lost 6 bases, and 18 bases lay in between.

The chain uses TRBV7-9 and TRBJ2-3; perhaps TRBD1 as D (6 bases). The CDR3 extends over 17 amino acids. With 5 bases removed from V and 1 base from J, the gap between germline ends came to 19 bases. Germline V gene data show CDR1 as SEHNR and CDR2 as FQNEAQ (reference sequence). The CDR3 region has the DNA TGTGCCAGCAGCGGGGACACCAGAAACCCCCGCACAGATACGCAGTATTTT. Protein: CASSGDTRNPRTDTQYF.

The V gene is TRBV2, the J gene TRBJ1-2; D ambiguous. With 10 bases removed from V and 6 bases from J, the gap between germline ends came to 15 bases. The CDR3 runs to 12 residues. Germline V CDR1 and CDR2: SNHLY, FYNNEI. In DNA, the CDR3 is TGTGCCACCCGGGAGGTGGCGGATGGCTACACCTTC. This encodes CATREVADGYTF. Variable domain in full (rest from reference TRBV2 and TRBJ1-2): EPEVTQTPSHQVTQMGQEVILRCVPISNHLYFYWYRQILGQKVEFLVSFYNNEISEKSEIFDDQFSVERPDGSNFTLKIRSTKLEDSAMYFCATREVADGYTFGSGTRLTVV.

The V call is TRBV6-5, the J call TRBJ2-3; possibly TRBD2 for D (6 bases). The CDR3 has 15 residues. The ends were cut back, 6 bases at V and 1 base at J, with 14 bases in the middle. Germline V gene lookup returns CDR1 MNHEY and CDR2 SVGAGI. The CDR3 bases are TGTGCCAGCAGCCTAAGACGACTAGGCACAGATACGCAGTATTTT. Its translation: CASSLRRLGTDTQYF.

This chain uses TRBV18 with TRBJ2-2; D is perhaps TRBD2 (5 bases). The CDR3 is 15 amino acids. Germline CDR1 is KGHSH and CDR2 is LQKENI. The V gene lost 4 bases and the J gene lost 5 bases, with 14 bases spanning the gap. The CDR3 sequence is CASSREARGTGELFF. The CDR3 bases are TGTGCCAGCTCACGTGAGGCCCGCGGGACCGGGGAGCTGTTTTTT.

This rearrangement joins TRBV27 to TRBJ1-2; TRBD1 matches at 7 bases. Germline CDR1 reads MNHEY; CDR2 reads SMNVEV (reference sequence). The J segment lost 1 base and the V segment lost 6 bases, leaving 17 bases of the junction unmatched. CDR3 length equals 18 residues. The CDR3 sequence: CASSFHTKPGQLNYGYTF. For the CDR3, the DNA is TGTGCCAGCAGCTTCCATACCAAACCGGGACAGCTTAACTATGGCTACACCTTC.

The chain recombines TRBV18 with TRBJ1-5, with 11 bases aligning to TRBD1. The J segment lost 6 bases and the V segment lost 5 bases, leaving 6 bases of the junction unmatched. The CDR3 loop spans 15 amino acids. Germline assignment: CDR1 KGHSH and CDR2 LQKENI. CDR3 nucleotide sequence: TGTGCCAGCTCAGACGGACAGGGGGCCGGTCAGCCCCAGCATTTT. It yields the protein CASSDGQGAGQPQHF.

This chain connects TRBV3-1 (or the pseudogene TRBV3-2) to TRBJ1-1, with D unclear. Per germline, CDR1 LGHDT and CDR2 YNNKEL (reference sequence). With 7 bases removed from V and 4 bases from J, the gap between germline ends came to 16 bases. This CDR3 is 14 amino acids long. The CDR3 spells CASTPSGFFTEAFF. The CDR3 bases are TGTGCCAGCACCCCATCGGGGTTCTTCACTGAAGCTTTCTTT.

The DNA of the CDR3 is TGTGCCAGCAGCCCGGTAGCGGGGGGGCGGAGTGAGCAGTTCTTC. It translates to CASSPVAGGRSEQFF. V gene TRBV7-9 combines with J gene TRBJ2-1; 11 positions match TRBD2. Germline values: CDR1 SEHNR, CDR2 FQNEAQ (reference sequence). V shed 5 bases and J 9 bases; nucleotides not matched to a gene: 9. This CDR3 comprises 15 residues.